The entry that follows covers one T cell receptor beta chain sequence. This entry belongs to a study of technical replicates of blood from a handful of donors. Sequencing was performed with immunoSEQ multiplex PCR; in TCRdb, only in-frame clones are kept and a portion is missing. The table shows around 75,000 clones, with 75% to 95% occurring only once. Germline V lookup: CDR1 SGHDN, CDR2 FVKESK. This CDR3 has 14 amino acids. Trimming left V 0 bases short and J 11 bases short, with 16 bases between. The receptor comes from a human donor in good health. The sequenced sample consisted of T cells isolated from PBMCs. The rearrangement uses TRBV14 and TRBJ1-1; D unresolved. The CDR3 region is CASSQETIGRYAFF. CDR3 sequence (DNA): TGTGCCAGCAGCCAAGAGACCATCGGCAGGTACGCTTTCTTT.